Presented here are 14 T cell receptor beta chains from one specimen sequenced in a study of blood T cell repertoires in COVID-19. Generated by immunoSEQ multiplex PCR, the TCRdb table keeps only in-frame clones and is missing some. The sample yields about 320,000 clones, roughly 90% seen once. The sequencing sample was made of PBMCs or T cells enriched from blood (not recorded which). These receptors were obtained from a man aged 60-69 years who had recovered from COVID-19.

This chain connects TRBV7-3 to TRBJ2-3; the match to TRBD2 covers 7 bases. Per the germline V gene, CDR1 is SGHTA and CDR2 is FQGTGA. With 5 bases clipped from V and 2 bases from J, the junction kept 4 bases outside the gene matches. The length of the CDR3 is 14 residues. CDR3 loop: CASSAGLVTDTQYF. The CDR3 nucleotides read TGTGCCAGCAGCGCCGGACTAGTCACAGATACGCAGTATTTT.

This chain joins TRBV11-2 and TRBJ2-1, with 8 bases lining up with TRBD1. Germline trimming cut 5 bases from V and 9 bases from J; bases unmatched to any gene: 6. There are 13 residues in the CDR3. CDR1 is SGHAT, CDR2 FQNNGV, per germline. The CDR3 DNA reads TGTGCCAGCAGCGCCCCCCAGGGGGCTGAGCAGTTCTTC. This translates into CASSAPQGAEQFF. Looking up the rest from reference TRBV11-2 and TRBJ2-1 gives the full variable domain: EAGVAQSPRYKIIEKRQSVAFWCNPISGHATLYWYQQILGQGPKLLIQFQNNGVVDDSQLPKDRFSAERLKGVDSTLKIQPAKLEDSAVYLCASSAPQGAEQFFGPGTRLTVL.

The V and J genes are TRBV6-5 and TRBJ2-5; D gene uncertain. The CDR3 length is 12 residues. V was pared by 7 bases and J by 0 bases, with 6 bases between. The V gene's germline CDR1 is MNHEY and CDR2 SVGAGI. CDR3 residues: CASISDQETQYF. CDR3 nucleotides: TGTGCCAGCATCTCGGACCAAGAGACCCAGTACTTC.

This chain links TRBV28 with TRBJ1-1; a weak D match, TRBD1 (6 bases). The CDR3 is 14 residues long. Germline CDR1 is MDHEN and CDR2 is SYDVKM. V dropped 6 bases and J dropped 1 base, with 12 bases sitting between them. CDR3 region: CASSRGGANTEAFF. In DNA, the CDR3 is TGTGCCAGCAGCCGAGGGGGAGCGAACACTGAAGCTTTCTTT.

V and J are TRBV27 and TRBJ1-2, with 7 positions matching TRBD1. The CDR3 covers 13 residues. CDR1 MNHEY and CDR2 SMNVEV come from the germline V gene (reference sequence). J gave up 4 bases and V 3 bases, and 2 bases lay outside the gene matches. The CDR3 here is CASSFNRGYGYTF. The CDR3 DNA reads as TGTGCCAGCAGTTTTAACAGGGGCTATGGCTACACCTTC.

The chain uses TRBV5-3 and TRBJ1-1; perhaps TRBD1 as D (6 bases). TRBV5-3 is given ORF status, its function remaining uncertain. Trimming removed 4 bases at V and 5 bases at J, with 18 bases between. The CDR3 is 15 amino acids. CDR3 DNA sequence: TGTGCCAGAAGCCCGTGGGGGGGCGTTAGGACTGAAGCTTTCTTT. It encodes CARSPWGGVRTEAFF.

This rearrangement joins TRBV3-1 (or the pseudogene TRBV3-2) to TRBJ2-3; D gene uncertain. Trimming cost V 0 bases and J 9 bases, with 10 bases left between them. Germline loops: CDR1 LGHDT, CDR2 YNNKEL (reference sequence). The CDR3 runs 13 residues. The DNA of the CDR3 is TGTGCCAGCAGCCAAGATGGGCCGCCCACGCAGTATTTT. Residues: CASSQDGPPTQYF.

The chain uses TRBV19 and TRBJ2-7, with TRBD2 identical over 9 bases. With 11 bases clipped from V and 2 bases from J, the junction kept 10 bases outside the gene matches. Germline V gene lookup returns CDR1 LNHDA and CDR2 SQIVND (reference sequence). CDR3 length equals 14 residues. The CDR3 is CAVQTSGPPYEQYF. CDR3 coding DNA: TGTGCCGTACAGACTAGCGGACCTCCCTACGAGCAGTACTTC.

This clone has a single count. The chain recombines TRBV14 with TRBJ1-2; 7 bases line up with TRBD1. From germline, CDR1 is SGHDN and CDR2 FVKESK. This CDR3 region has 17 residues. Unmatched junction bases numbered 17, after V lost 3 bases and J lost 7 bases. CDR3 protein: CASSHVSPGTADFGYTF. In nucleotides, the CDR3 is TGTGCCAGCAGCCACGTATCGCCCGGGACAGCCGATTTTGGCTACACCTTC.

J is TRBJ2-7 and V is TRBV28; D is possibly TRBD2 (5 bases). CDR1 and CDR2 from the germline V gene are MDHEN and SYDVKM. Trimming took off 1 base at V and 6 bases at J, with 10 bases between the two ends. This CDR3 has 13 residues. The CDR3 sequence: CASSLYAGGEQYF. CDR3 DNA: TGTGCCAGCAGTTTATATGCGGGCGGCGAGCAGTACTTC.

V gene TRBV3-1 (or the pseudogene TRBV3-2) combines with J gene TRBJ2-1; D gene ambiguous. The length of the CDR3 is 16 residues. The V gene lost 0 bases and the J gene lost 1 base, with 10 bases spanning the gap. CDR1 LGHDT and CDR2 YNNKEL come from the germline V gene (reference sequence). CDR3 protein: CASSQEWATSYNEQFF. CDR3 DNA: TGTGCCAGCAGCCAAGAGTGGGCAACATCCTACAATGAGCAGTTCTTC.

The chain recombines TRBV5-1 with TRBJ2-2; 7 bases map to TRBD1. With 4 bases clipped from V and 8 bases from J, the junction kept 5 bases outside the gene matches. The germline CDR1 and CDR2 sequences are SGHRS and YFSETQ. The CDR3 length is 13 residues. The CDR3 DNA is TGCGCCAGCAGCCCGGACAGGTCGGGGGAGCTGTTTTTT. The encoded protein is CASSPDRSGELFF.

V usage is TRBV28 and J usage is TRBJ1-1, with a weak D call TRBD1 (6 bases). Germline V gene data show CDR1 as MDHEN and CDR2 as SYDVKM. The CDR3 runs to 15 residues. Trimming took off 7 bases at V and 6 bases at J, with 21 bases between the two ends. CDR3 sequence reads: CASIQQGPRFSEAFF. Written as DNA, the CDR3 is TGTGCCAGCATCCAACAGGGTCCTCGATTCTCTGAAGCTTTCTTT.

The V and J genes are TRBV21-1 and TRBJ1-4; the tabulated D call, TRBD1, remains unverified against the DNA. TRBV21-1 is labeled a pseudogene. The CDR3 consists of 17 residues. The CDR3 DNA reads as TGTGCAACAAAACGAACGGACAGTTCAGGTTGGCTTGAAAAACTGTTTTTT. This translates into CATKRTDSSGWLEKLFF.